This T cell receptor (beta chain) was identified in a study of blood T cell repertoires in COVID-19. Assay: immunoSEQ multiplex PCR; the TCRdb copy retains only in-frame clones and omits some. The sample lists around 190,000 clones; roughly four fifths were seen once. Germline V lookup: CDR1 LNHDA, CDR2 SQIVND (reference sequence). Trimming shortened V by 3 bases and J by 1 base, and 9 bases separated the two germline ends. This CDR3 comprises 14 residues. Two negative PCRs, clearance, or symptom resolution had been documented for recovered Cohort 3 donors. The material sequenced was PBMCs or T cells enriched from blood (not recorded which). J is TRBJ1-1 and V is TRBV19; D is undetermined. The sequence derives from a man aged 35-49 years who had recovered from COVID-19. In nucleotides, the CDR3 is TGTGCCAGTAGTATGGGCATTGCGAACACTGAAGCTTTCTTT. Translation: CASSMGIANTEAFF.